What follows describes a single T cell receptor beta chain. Its target is unknown. Germline CDR1 is SGHAT and CDR2 is FQNNGV. Trimming removed 11 bases at V and 9 bases at J, with 25 bases between. The CDR3 contains 14 residues. The data were obtained in a study of T cell responses to AZD1222 COVID-19 vaccine. About the study: Both about-4-week and about-12-week second-dose recipients were combined. General study findings and limits: After the peak T cell response, and only then, were repertoires sampled. Just a handful of people given AZD1222 tested seropositive at baseline. The donors showed a predominance of white British ancestry and of females, with possible underestimation of clonal diversity.

Here immunoSEQ multiplex PCR was the method, and the copy in TCRdb shows in-frame clones only, minus some. The data contain 110,000 to 150,000 clones, nearly 95% of them singletons. The genes are TRBV11-2 and TRBJ1-1, with D tentatively TRBD1 (5 bases). Sequencing was performed on peripheral blood, taken on day 0 of AZD1222 vaccination. The source is an adult in good health. The CDR3 DNA reads as TGTGCCCTCACCCGGCCGGGGCAGCCGATTAAAGCTTTCTTT. It specifies CALTRPGQPIKAFF.